This TCR beta chain originates from a study of blood T cell repertoires in COVID-19 (dated by TCRdb to between 2020 and 2021). Study-wide context: Samples covering the acute and convalescent phases of COVID-19 were provided by collaborators in the United States, Italy and Spain. The prospective study material was composed of cDNA or gDNA derived from T cells, B-cell-depleted T cells, or PBMCs. A de-identified subject ID, COVID-19 status, age in years and sex were almost always included in the sample metadata. HLA class I and class II types, where available, came from metadata supplied by the sample provider rather than from assay-based typing. The repertoires were released in a freely available public database intended as a resource for research on the immune response to SARS-CoV-2. Deeply sampled blood TCRbeta repertoires from subjects exposed to, actively infected with, or recovered from COVID-19 were included in the dataset. Samples came from the ongoing ImmuneRACE study (first 160 participants) plus 1,254 subjects from 6 global collaborators. Study-wide conclusions, independent of this receptor: How much clinical and demographic metadata was included differed by source and by participant, and the metadata was provided uncurated.

Comments on this clone: Its antigen is still unknown. One base away there is no much larger clone; base qualities are not given.

TCRbeta CDR3 regions were amplified from genomic DNA using the immunoSEQ Assay, a bias-controlled multiplex PCR. The study's own analysis went as follows. Nucleated cell counts per sample were estimated from amplification of reference gene primers within the assay. Sequence reads were collapsed and filtered to measure the absolute abundance of every unique TCRbeta CDR3 rearrangement. For each sample, productive Simpson clonality was calculated by taking the square root of Simpson's diversity index across productive rearrangements. TCRdb carries this immuneACCESS record with in-frame sequences only. Its versions omit some clonotypes, under half of them owing to an unresolved V gene in the studies checked, with the rest unexplained. D and trimming come from the DNA, and the V and J calls and clone size come from that table. Recorded for this sample are about 190,000 clones; 70% to 85% of them occurred a single time. The top ten clones comprise 6.9% of the sample.

In Seattle, one collaborating source enrolled patients while the infection was active and tracked those patients longitudinally over the course of disease. Whole blood was collected in K2EDTA tubes by collaborating institutions according to the institutions' own protocols. For TCRbeta analysis, collaborators shipped samples as frozen whole blood, isolated PBMCs, or DNA extracted from either of those sample types. The source is a man older than 75 with COVID-19, enrolled during active disease. Sequencing was performed on peripheral blood.

The DNA sequence reads TGTGCCGGAGGGACGTCCCGCTCTGGAAACACCATATATTTT. Translation gives CAGGTSRSGNTIYF. The chain was built from TRBV2 and TRBJ1-3, with a weak D call of TRBD1 (5 bases match). The CDR1 and CDR2 encoded by the germline V gene are SNHLY and FYNNEI. The V and J ends are trimmed by 11 bases and 0 bases, leaving 14 bases between them. The CDR3, from cysteine to phenylalanine, totals 14 residues. The retained sequence is limited to the CDR3, 42 bases, with the frame set at the first base.